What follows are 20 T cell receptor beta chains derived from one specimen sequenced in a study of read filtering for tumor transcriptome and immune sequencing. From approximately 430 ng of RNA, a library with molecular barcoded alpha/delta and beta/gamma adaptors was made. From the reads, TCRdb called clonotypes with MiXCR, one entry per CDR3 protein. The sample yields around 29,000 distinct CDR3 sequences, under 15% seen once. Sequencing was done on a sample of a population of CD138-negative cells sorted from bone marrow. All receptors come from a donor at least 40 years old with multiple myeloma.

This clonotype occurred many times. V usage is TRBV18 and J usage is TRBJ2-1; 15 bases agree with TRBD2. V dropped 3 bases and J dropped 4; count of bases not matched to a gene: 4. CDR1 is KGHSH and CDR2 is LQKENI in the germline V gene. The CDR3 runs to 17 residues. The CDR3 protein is CASSPPGLAGGYNEQFF. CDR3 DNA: TGTGCCAGCTCACCGCCGGGACTAGCGGGAGGTTACAATGAGCAGTTCTTC.

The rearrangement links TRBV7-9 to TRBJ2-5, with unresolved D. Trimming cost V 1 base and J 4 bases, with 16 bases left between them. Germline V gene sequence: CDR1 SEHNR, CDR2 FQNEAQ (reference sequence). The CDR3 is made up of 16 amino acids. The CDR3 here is CASSLVVGYGGETQYF. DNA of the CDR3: TGTGCCAGCAGCTTAGTTGTCGGATACGGTGGAGAGACCCAGTACTTC.

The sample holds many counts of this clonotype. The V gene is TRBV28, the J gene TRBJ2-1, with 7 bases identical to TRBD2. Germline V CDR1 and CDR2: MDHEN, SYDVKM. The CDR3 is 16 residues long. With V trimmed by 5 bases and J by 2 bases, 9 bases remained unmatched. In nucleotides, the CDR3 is TGTGCCAGCAGTCTTCAGCGGGACTATGCCTACAATGAGCAGTTCTTC. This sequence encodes CASSLQRDYAYNEQFF.

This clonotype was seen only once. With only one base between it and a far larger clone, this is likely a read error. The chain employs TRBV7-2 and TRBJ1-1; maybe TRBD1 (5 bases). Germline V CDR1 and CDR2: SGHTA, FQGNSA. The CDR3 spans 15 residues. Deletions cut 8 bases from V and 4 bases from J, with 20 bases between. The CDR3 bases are TGTGCCAGCGGCCCCCTCGGGGGATCGGGCACTGAAGCTTTCTTT. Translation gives CASGPLGGSGTEAFF.

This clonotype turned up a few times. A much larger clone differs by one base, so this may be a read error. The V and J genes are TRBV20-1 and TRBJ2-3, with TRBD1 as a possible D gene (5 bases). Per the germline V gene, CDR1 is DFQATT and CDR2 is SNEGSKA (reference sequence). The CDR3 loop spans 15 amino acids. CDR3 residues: CSAIRGGLSTGTQYF. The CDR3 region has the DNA TGCAGTGCTATCCGTGGCGGCCTTAGCACAGGTACGCAGTATTTT.

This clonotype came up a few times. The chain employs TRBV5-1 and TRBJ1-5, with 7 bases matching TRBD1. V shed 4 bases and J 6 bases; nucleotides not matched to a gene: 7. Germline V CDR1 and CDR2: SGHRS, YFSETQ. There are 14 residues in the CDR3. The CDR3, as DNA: TGCGCCAGCAGCAGCGAGGGGGCAGGTCAGCCCCAGCATTTT. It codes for CASSSEGAGQPQHF.

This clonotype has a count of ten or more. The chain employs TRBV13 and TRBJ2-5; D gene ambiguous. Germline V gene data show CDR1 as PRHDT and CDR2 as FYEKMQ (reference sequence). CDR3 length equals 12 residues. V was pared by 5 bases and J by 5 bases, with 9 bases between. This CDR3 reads CASSGVRETQYF. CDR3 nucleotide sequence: TGTGCCAGCAGCGGGGTTCGGGAGACCCAGTACTTC.

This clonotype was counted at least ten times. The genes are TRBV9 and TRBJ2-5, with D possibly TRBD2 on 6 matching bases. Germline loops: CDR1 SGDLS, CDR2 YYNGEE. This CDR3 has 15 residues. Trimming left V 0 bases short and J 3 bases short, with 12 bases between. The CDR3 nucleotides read TGTGCCAGCAGCGTAGGAGGACTAAGAAAAGAGACCCAGTACTTC. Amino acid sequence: CASSVGGLRKETQYF.

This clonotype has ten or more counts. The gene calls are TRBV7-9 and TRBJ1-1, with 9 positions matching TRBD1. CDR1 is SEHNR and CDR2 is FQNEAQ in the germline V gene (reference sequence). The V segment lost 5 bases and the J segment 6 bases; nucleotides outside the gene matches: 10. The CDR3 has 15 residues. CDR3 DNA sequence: TGTGCCAGCAGCCCATGGAACAGGGGGCTTGCTGAAGCTTTCTTT. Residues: CASSPWNRGLAEAFF.

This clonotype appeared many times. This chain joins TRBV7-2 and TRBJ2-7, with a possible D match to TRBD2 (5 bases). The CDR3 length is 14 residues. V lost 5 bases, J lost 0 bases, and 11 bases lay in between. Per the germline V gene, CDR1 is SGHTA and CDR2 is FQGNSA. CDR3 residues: CASSLGVSSYEQYF. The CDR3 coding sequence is TGTGCCAGCAGCCTCGGGGTAAGCTCCTACGAGCAGTACTTC. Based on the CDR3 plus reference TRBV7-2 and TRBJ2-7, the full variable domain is GAGVSQSPSNKVTEKGKDVELRCDPISGHTALYWYRQSLGQGLEFLIYFQGNSAPDKSGLPSDRFSAERTGGSVSTLTIQRTQQEDSAVYLCASSLGVSSYEQYFGPGTRLTVT.

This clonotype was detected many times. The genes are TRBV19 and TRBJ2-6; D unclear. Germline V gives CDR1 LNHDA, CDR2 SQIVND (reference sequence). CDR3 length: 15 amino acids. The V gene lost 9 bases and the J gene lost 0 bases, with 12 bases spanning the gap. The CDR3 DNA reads TGTGCCAGCCAAAGACGGACCTCTGGGGCCAACGTCCTGACTTTC. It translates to CASQRRTSGANVLTF.

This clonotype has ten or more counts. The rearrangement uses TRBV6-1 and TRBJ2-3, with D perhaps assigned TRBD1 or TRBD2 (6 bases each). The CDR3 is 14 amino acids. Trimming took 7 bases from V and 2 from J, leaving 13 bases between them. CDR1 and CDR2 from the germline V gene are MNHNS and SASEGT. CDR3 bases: TGTGCCAGCATTGGGGGGCTTCACACAGATACGCAGTATTTT. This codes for CASIGGLHTDTQYF.

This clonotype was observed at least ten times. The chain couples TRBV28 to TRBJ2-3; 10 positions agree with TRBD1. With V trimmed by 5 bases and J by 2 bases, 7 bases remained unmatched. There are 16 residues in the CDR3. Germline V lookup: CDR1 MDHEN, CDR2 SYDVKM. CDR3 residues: CASSLRDRGYTDTQYF. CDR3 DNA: TGTGCCAGCAGTCTCCGGGACAGGGGCTACACAGATACGCAGTATTTT.

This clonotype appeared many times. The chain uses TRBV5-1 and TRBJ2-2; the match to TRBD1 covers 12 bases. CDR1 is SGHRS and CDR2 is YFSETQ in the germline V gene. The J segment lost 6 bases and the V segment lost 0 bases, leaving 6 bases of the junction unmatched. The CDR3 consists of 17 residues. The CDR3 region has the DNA TGCGCCAGCAGCTTGGACGGGACAGGGGGCGCCGCCGGGGAGCTGTTTTTT. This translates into CASSLDGTGGAAGELFF.

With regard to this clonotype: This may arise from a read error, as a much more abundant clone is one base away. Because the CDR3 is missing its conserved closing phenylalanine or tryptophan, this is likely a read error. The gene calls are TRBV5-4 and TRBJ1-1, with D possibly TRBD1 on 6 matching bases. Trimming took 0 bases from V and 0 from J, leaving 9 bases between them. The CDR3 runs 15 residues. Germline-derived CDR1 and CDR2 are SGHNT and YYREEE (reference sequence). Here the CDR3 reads CASSLEGELNTEAFS. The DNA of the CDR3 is TGTGCCAGCAGCTTGGAGGGGGAACTGAACACTGAAGCTTTCTCT.

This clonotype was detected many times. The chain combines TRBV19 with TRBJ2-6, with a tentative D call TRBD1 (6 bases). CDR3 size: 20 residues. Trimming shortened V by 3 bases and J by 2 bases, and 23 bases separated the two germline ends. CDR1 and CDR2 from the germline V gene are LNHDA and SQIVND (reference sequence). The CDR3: CASSISVVGQTITGANVLTF. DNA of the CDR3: TGTGCCAGTAGTATTTCGGTCGTCGGACAGACGATAACTGGGGCCAACGTCCTGACTTTC. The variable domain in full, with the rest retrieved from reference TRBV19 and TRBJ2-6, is DGGITQSPKYLFRKEGQNVTLSCEQNLNHDAMYWYRQDPGQGLRLIYYSQIVNDFQKGDIAEGYSVSREKKESFPLTVTSAQKNPTAFYLCASSISVVGQTITGANVLTFGAGSRLTVL.

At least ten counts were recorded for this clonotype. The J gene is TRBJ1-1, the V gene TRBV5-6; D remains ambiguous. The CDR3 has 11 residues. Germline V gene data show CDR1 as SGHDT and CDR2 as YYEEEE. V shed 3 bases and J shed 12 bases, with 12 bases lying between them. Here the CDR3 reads CASSWDGTPFF. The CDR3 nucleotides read TGTGCCAGCAGCTGGGATGGCACTCCTTTCTTT. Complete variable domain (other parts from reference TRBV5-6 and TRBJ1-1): DAGVTQSPTHLIKTRGQQVTLRCSPKSGHDTVSWYQQALGQGPQFIFQYYEEEERQRGNFPDRFSGHQFPNYSSELNVNALLLGDSALYLCASSWDGTPFFGQGTRLTVV.

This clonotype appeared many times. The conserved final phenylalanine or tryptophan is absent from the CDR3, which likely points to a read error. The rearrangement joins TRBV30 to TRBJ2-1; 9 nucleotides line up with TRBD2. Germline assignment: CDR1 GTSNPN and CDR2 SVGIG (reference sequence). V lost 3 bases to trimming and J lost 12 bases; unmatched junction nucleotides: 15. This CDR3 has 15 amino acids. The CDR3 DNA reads TGTGCCTGGAGAGGACGGGCTAGCGGGATGCCCGGGCAGTTCCTC. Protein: CAWRGRASGMPGQFL.

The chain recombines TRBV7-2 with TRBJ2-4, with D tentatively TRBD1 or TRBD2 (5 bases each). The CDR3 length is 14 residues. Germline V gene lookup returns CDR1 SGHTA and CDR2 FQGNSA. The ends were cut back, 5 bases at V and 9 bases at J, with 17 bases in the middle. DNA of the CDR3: TGTGCCAGCAGCCAAAACTATGGGACGGGCATTCAGTACTTC. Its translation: CASSQNYGTGIQYF.

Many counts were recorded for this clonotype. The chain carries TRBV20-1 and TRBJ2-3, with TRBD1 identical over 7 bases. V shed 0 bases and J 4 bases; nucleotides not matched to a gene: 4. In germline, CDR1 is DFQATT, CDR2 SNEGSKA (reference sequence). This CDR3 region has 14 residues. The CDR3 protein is CSARDDRVADTQYF. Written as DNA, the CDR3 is TGCAGTGCTAGAGACGACAGGGTGGCAGATACGCAGTATTTT.